This T cell receptor (beta chain) was retrieved from a study of blood T cell repertoires in COVID-19. On the study more broadly: Samples representing acute and convalescent COVID-19 were sourced from the United States, Italy and Spain. Nucleic acid was either cDNA or gDNA, and it came from T cells, B-cell-depleted T cells, or PBMCs.

Germline loops: CDR1 MNHEY, CDR2 SVGAGI. The trim removed 7 bases at V and 2 bases at J, leaving 1 base unmatched. The CDR3 is made up of 13 amino acids. In the original workflow: Reference gene primer amplification in the assay estimated nucleated cell counts. Clones were sequenced by immunoSEQ multiplex PCR, and TCRdb holds only the in-frame ones, with some missing. The DNA was the basis for D and trimming; V, J and clone size are from that table. Here the sample spans roughly 240,000 clones, 70% to 85% being singletons. V usage is TRBV6-5 and J usage is TRBJ2-1, with 8 bases that match TRBD2. Sequenced material: peripheral blood. This sequence was found in a woman older than 75 with acute or convalescent COVID-19. CDR3 region: CASKRGTYNEQFF. The DNA for the CDR3 is TGTGCCAGCAAGCGGGGGACCTACAATGAGCAGTTCTTC.